This T cell receptor beta chain appears in the sequencing data of a study of shared clonotypes between healthy human individuals. The length of the CDR3 is 14 residues. V lost 6 bases to trimming and J lost 0 bases, with 11 bases between them. CDR1 and CDR2 (germline): MNHEY, SMNVEV (reference sequence). Measured with immunoSEQ multiplex PCR; TCRdb has only the in-frame clones, and not every one. Counted here are nearly 750,000 clones, about two thirds occurring once; the ten biggest clones make up roughly 1.8%. The study drew its donors from healthy HIV-negative adults without recent acute infections or vaccinations.

This receptor was taken from a woman younger than 45 in good health. The J gene is TRBJ1-2, the V gene TRBV27, with D maybe TRBD1 (5 bases). The sequenced material came from memory CD4+ T cells sorted from blood. Subset of the sample: CD45RA-negative fraction. CDR3 sequence: CASRGTAPNYGYTF. DNA for the CDR3: TGTGCCAGCAGGGGGACGGCTCCTAACTATGGCTACACCTTC.